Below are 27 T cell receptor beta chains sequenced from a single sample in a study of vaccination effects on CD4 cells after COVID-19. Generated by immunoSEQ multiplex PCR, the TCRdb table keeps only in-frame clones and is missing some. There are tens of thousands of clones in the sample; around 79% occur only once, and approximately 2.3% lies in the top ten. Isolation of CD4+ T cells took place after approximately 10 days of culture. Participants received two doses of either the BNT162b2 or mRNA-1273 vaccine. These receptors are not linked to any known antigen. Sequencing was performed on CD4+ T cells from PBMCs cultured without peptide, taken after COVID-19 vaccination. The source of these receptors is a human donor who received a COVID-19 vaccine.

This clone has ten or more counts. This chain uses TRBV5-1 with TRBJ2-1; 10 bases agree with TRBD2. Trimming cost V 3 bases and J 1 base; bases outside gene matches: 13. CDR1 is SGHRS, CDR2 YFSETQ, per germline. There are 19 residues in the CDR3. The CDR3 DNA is TGCGCCAGCAGCTCCCAGGGTGTAGCGGGGGGCCGTTCCTACAATGAGCAGTTCTTC. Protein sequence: CASSSQGVAGGRSYNEQFF. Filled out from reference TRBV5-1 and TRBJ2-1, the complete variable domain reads KAGVTQTPRYLIKTRGQQVTLSCSPISGHRSVSWYQQTPGQGLQFLFEYFSETQRNKGNFPGRFSGRQFSNSRSEMNVSTLELGDSALYLCASSSQGVAGGRSYNEQFFGPGTRLTVL.

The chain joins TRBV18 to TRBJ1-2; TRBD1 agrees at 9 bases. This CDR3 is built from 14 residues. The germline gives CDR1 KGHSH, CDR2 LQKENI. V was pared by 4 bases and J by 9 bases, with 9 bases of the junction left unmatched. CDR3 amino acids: CASSQQGQGVSYTF. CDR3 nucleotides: TGTGCCAGCTCACAGCAGGGACAGGGCGTCAGCTACACCTTC.

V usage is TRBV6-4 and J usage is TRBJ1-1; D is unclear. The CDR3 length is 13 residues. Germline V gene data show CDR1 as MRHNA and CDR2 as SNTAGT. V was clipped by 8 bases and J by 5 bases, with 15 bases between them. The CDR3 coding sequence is TGTGCCAGCCAGTATACCGGCGGAACTGAAGCTTTCTTT. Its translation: CASQYTGGTEAFF.

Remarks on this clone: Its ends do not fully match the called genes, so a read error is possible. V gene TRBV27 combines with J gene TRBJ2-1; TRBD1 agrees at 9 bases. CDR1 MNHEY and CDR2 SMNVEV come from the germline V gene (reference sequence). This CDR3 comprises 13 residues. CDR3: CASSFPDRGGVIF. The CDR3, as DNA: TGTGCCAGCAGTTTTCCCGACAGGGGGGGCGTCATCTTC.

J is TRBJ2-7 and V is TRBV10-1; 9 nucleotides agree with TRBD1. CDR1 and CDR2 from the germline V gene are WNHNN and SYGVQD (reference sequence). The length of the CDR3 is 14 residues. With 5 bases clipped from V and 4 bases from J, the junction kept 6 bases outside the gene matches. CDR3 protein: CASSPDRGPYEQYV. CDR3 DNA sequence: TGCGCCAGCAGTCCGGACAGGGGTCCTTACGAGCAGTACGTC.

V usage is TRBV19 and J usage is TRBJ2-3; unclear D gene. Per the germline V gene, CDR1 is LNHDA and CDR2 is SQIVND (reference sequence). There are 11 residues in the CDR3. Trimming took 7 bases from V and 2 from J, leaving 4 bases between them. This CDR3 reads CASMNTDTQYF. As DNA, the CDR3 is TGTGCCAGTATGAACACAGATACGCAGTATTTT.

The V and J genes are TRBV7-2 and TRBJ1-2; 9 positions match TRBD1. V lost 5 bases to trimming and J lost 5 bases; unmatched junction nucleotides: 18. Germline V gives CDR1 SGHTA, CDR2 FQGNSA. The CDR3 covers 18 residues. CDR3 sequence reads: CASSGKTGQGSLEYGYTF. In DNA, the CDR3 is TGTGCCAGCAGCGGCAAAACGGGACAGGGAAGTCTGGAGTATGGCTACACCTTC.

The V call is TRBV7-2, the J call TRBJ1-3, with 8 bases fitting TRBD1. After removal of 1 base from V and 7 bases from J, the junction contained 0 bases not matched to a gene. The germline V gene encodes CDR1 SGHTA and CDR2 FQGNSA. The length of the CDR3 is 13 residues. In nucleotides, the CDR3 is TGTGCCAGCAGCTTAGACAGGGGGAACACCATATATTTT. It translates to CASSLDRGNTIYF.

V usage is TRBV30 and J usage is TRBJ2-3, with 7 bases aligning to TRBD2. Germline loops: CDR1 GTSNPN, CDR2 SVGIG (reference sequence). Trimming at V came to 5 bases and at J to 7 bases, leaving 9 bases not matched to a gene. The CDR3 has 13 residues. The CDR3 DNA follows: TGTGCCTGGGGGGGGGAAAGCTTCCATACGCAGTATTTT. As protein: CAWGGESFHTQYF.

This CDR3 reads CASSSFGGGDEQYV. CDR3 coding DNA: TGTGCCAGCAGTTCTTTCGGCGGGGGCGACGAGCAGTACGTC. This chain joins TRBV28 and TRBJ2-7; D perhaps matches TRBD2 (7 bases). In germline, CDR1 is MDHEN, CDR2 SYDVKM. V lost 4 bases to trimming and J lost 5 bases, with 15 bases between them. The CDR3 loop spans 14 amino acids.

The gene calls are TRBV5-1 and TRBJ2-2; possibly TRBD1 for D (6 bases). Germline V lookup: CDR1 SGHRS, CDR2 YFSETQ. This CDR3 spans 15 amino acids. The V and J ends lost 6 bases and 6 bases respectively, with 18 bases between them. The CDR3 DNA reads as TGCGCCAGCAAGTCAGGGGCCTTGGGCCCCGGGGAGCTGTTTTTT. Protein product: CASKSGALGPGELFF.

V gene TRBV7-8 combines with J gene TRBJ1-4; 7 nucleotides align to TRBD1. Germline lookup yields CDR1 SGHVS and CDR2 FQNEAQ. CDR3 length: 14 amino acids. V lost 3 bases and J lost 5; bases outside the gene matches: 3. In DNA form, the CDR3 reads TGTGCCAGCAGCTTGGGGACAGTGAATGAAAAACTGTTTTTT. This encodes CASSLGTVNEKLFF.

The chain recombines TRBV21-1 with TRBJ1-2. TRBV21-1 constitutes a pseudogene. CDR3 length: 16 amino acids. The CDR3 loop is CASSIEGRGGRKGYTF. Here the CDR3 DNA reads TGTGCCAGCAGCATAGAGGGAAGGGGTGGTCGTAAAGGCTACACCTTC.

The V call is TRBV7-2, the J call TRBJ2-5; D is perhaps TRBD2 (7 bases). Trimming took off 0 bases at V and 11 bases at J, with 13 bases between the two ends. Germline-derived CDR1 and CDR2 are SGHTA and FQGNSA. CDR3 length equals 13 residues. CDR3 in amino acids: CASSLAGGAPQYF. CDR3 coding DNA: TGTGCCAGCAGCTTAGCGGGGGGGGCACCTCAGTACTTC.

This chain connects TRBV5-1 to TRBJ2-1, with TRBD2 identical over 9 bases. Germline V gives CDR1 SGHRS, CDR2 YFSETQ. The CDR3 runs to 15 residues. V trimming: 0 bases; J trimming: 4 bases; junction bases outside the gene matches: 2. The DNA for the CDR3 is TGCGCCAGCAGCTTGGCTAGCGGGGTGTACAATGAGCAGTTCTTC. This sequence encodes CASSLASGVYNEQFF.

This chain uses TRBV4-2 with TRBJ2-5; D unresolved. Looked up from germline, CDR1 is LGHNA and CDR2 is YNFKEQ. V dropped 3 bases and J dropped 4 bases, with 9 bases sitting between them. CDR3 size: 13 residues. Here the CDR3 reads CASSHFRPETQYF. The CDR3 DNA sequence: TGTGCCAGCAGCCATTTTCGGCCAGAGACCCAGTACTTC.

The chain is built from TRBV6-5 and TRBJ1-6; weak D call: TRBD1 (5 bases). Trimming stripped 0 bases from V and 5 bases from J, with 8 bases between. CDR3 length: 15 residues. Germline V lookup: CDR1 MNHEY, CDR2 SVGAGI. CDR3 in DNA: TGTGCCAGCAGTTACTCGATGGGGGATAATTCACCCCTCCACTTT. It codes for CASSYSMGDNSPLHF.

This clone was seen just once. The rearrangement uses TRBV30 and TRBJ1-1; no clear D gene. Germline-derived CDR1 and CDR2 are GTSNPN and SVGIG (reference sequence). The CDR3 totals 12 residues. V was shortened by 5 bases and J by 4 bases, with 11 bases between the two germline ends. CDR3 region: CAWCRPGTEAFF. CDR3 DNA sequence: TGTGCCTGGTGTCGGCCAGGCACTGAAGCTTTCTTT.

The CDR3 nucleotides read TGTGCCAGCAGCCCCCCGGCGGGGGGAAGTCCAGATACGCAGTATTTT. This gives the protein CASSPPAGGSPDTQYF. The chain carries TRBV9 and TRBJ2-3; 8 positions match TRBD2. The germline gives CDR1 SGDLS, CDR2 YYNGEE. CDR3 length equals 16 residues. V lost 4 bases to trimming and J lost 4 bases; unmatched junction nucleotides: 11.

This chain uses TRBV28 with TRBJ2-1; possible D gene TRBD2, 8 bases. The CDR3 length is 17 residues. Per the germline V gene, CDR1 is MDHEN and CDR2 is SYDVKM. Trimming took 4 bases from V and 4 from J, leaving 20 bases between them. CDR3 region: CASSSPGGGSLYNEQFF. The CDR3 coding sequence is TGTGCCAGCAGTTCCCCGGGAGGGGGCTCGTTATACAATGAGCAGTTCTTC. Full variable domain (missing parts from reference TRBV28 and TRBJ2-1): DVKVTQSSRYLVKRTGEKVFLECVQDMDHENMFWYRQDPGLGLRLIYFSYDVKMKEKGDIPEGYSVSREKKERFSLILESASTNQTSMYLCASSSPGGGSLYNEQFFGPGTRLTVL.

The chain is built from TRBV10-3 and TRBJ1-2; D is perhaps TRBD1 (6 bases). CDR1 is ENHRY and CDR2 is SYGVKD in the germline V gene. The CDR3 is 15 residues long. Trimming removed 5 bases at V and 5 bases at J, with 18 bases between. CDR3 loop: CAISQQQGGSYGYTF. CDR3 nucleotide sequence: TGTGCCATCAGTCAACAACAGGGCGGTTCTTATGGCTACACCTTC.

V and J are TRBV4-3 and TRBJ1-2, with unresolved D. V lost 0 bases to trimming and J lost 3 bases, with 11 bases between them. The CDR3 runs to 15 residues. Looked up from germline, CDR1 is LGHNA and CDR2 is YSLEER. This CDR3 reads CASSQDRGGDYGYTF. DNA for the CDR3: TGCGCCAGCAGCCAAGATCGGGGTGGCGACTATGGCTACACCTTC.

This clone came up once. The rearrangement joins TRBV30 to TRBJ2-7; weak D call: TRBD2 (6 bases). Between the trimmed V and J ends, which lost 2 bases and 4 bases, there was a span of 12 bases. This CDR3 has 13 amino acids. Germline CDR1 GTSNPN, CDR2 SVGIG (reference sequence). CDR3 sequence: CAWSPGGNYEQYV. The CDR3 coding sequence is TGTGCCTGGAGTCCCGGAGGGAATTACGAGCAGTACGTC.

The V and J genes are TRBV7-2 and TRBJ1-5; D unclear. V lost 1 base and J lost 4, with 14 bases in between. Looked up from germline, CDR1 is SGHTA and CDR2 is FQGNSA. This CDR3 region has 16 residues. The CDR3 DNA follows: TGTGCCAGCAGCTTAGAGTTCGGATCGGGTAATCAGCCCCAGCATTTT. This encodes CASSLEFGSGNQPQHF.

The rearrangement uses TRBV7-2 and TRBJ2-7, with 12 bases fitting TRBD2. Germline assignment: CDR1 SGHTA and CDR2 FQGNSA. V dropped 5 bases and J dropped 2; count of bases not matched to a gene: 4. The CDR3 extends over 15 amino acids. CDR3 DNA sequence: TGTGCCAGCAGCGCAGCTAGCGGGGGGGCCTACGAGCAGTACGTC. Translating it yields CASSAASGGAYEQYV.

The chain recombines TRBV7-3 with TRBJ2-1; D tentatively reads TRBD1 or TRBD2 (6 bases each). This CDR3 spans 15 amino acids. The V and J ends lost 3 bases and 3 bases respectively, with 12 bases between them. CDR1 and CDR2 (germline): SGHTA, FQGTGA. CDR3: CASSFLGGRYNEQFF. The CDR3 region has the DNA TGTGCCAGCAGCTTTTTAGGGGGGCGCTACAATGAGCAGTTCTTC.

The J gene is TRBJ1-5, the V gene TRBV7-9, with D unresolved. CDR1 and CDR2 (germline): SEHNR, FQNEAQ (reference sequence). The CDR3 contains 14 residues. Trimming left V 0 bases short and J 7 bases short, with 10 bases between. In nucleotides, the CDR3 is TGTGCCAGCAGCTTAGCCTCGGGTGGCCAGCCCCAGCATTTT. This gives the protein CASSLASGGQPQHF.